This TCR beta chain was documented in a study of shared clonotypes between healthy human individuals. Study overall: Donors were a couple of women and three men aged 18 to 49.

Investigators divided CD4+ cells into CD45RA+ naive and CD45RA-negative memory subsets. Study-level results: Expectations were that clonotype sharing among donors would be affected by sequencing depth. Clonotypes shared by all four donors outscored non-shared clonotypes in generation probability.

The CDR3 extends over 14 amino acids. V gave up 2 bases and J gave up 2 bases; unmatched junction bases: 2. Germline assignment: CDR1 MNHEY and CDR2 SVGAGI. Sequenced by immunoSEQ multiplex PCR; TCRdb stores in-frame clones only, minus some. The top ten clones hold approximately 1.5% of a sample with some 1 million clones, about three quarters of them seen once. A note on this clone: Its cognate antigen is unknown.

This TCR was sampled from a man aged 18-30 years in good health. The genes are TRBV6-5 and TRBJ1-2; 7 nucleotides line up with TRBD1. The sample comprised memory CD4+ T cells sorted from blood. The subset: CD45RA-negative fraction. The CDR3 DNA is TGTGCCAGCAGTTACACGACAGGGAACTATGGCTACACCTTC. The encoded protein is CASSYTTGNYGYTF.